The entry that follows covers one T cell receptor beta chain sequence. This clone's antigen is unknown. Per-base quality was not reported, and no clone a single base away is much larger than it. This sample stems from a study of cytomegalovirus exposure and HLA in healthy donors (dated by TCRdb to between 2016 and 2019). Broadly, across the study: An earlier analysis of some 500 of the donors reported approximately 290 Gb of sequence data and 117 million unique TCR beta sequences from about 200 million T cells. The study used immunosequencing to profile the T cell repertoires of 666 subjects and linked those repertoires to cytomegalovirus serostatus. High-throughput TCR immunosequencing, statistical association of individual TCRs with disease status, and machine learning were combined to predict cytomegalovirus infection status. A later analysis re-analyzed previously published TCR beta repertoires from about 600 donors and added high-resolution HLA genotyping to study TCR occurrence patterns. The study was designed to test whether signatures of past pathogen exposure could be identified by cataloging public T cell receptors. Of the roughly 400 genotyped donors, 81% were placed in the genetic ancestry cluster associated with self-reported Caucasian donors. The number of donors typed differed by locus, with 629-630 for A, B, C, DRB1 and DQB1, around 500 for DQA1, 600 to 610 for DPA1, and approximately 470 for DPB1. Both class I and class II loci were covered by HLA typing, at four-digit resolution. Among about 400 genotyped donors of the cohort, an average of about 240,000 unique TCR beta nucleotide sequences was sequenced per donor, of which approximately 18% were non-productive. In a later genetic analysis, genome-wide SNP genotypes for about three fifths of the roughly 670 donors were used, and that subset was treated as a discovery cohort. Every repertoire in the discovery cohort had been generated on one and the same sequencing platform. Along with the approximately 700-subject first cohort, a separate validation cohort of over 90 different subjects was used. Donor age, sex, ethnicity and CMV serostatus were compiled alongside the repertoire data. An earlier analysis of a few hundred of the donors applied high-throughput TCR beta sequencing to assess whether each TCR beta V gene segment acted as functional or pseudogenic. About five DR-DQ haplotypes were handled as single units for association and clustering, since linkage in the cohort was strong. An early release that covered more than 550 HLA-typed donors contained approximately 300 gigabases of sequencing data and tens of millions of unique TCR sequences. Rather than using new phenotypic data, the later analysis identified candidate immune exposures from TCR beta sequences and from how often those sequences occurred across donors.

The library was generated by the immunoSEQ multiplex PCR assay. A mixture of 60 forward primers for TCR Vbeta segments and 13 reverse primers for TCR Jbeta segments was used in the multiplex PCR. The CDR3 region of rearranged TCR beta genes was amplified from genomic DNA by a multiplex PCR assay. The amplified TCR beta libraries were sequenced on the Illumina HiSeq System as 87-base-pair reads. For the original study's pipeline: A later analysis counted about 80 million unique TCR beta chains across the 550 to 800 repertoires, and about 10 million of these chains were shared by at least two donors. To remove PCR and sequencing errors, raw reads were error-corrected and collapsed into unique sequences using a nearest-neighbor algorithm that merged closely related sequences. CDR3 sequences were aligned to IMGT reference sequences to assign V, D and J gene segments. For a sequence to be retained, a match of at least six nucleotides was required to both a V gene segment and a J gene segment. Rearrangements were classified as productive when the CDR3 lacked stop codons and remained in frame with V and J, and all other rearrangements were classified as non-productive. CDR3 was defined by IMGT convention, running from the second conserved V-encoded cysteine to the conserved J-encoded phenylalanine. Sequences without an unambiguous match to a single V gene segment were excluded from the earlier analysis of almost 600 of the donors. An earlier analysis of fewer than 750 of the donors called V segments functional above 56.7% productive rearrangements and segregating when the between-donor standard deviation exceeded 5%. A statistical classification framework was built for diagnosing cytomegalovirus status from the catalog of TCR beta chain sequences. In a later analysis, V and J genes were assigned by comparing TCR nucleotide sequences against IMGT/GENE-DB human TR gene sequences. Using the TCRdist pipeline, a later analysis assigned CDR3 sequences along with most-parsimonious VDJ recombination scenarios. In a later analysis, each TCR beta chain was defined by its CDR3 amino acid sequence together with its V-gene family, and reads without a unique V-gene family were excluded. In a later analysis, 450 to 600 highly shared, low-generation-probability nucleotide sequences were removed to address suspected cross-contamination and a sequencing artifact. A later analysis calculated a clonal expansion index for each public chain from normalized within-repertoire ranks of inferred template counts. A later analysis computed generation probabilities with a VDJ recombination model fitted to out-of-frame rearrangements, and checked the results against IGoR. Hypergeometric tests were used in a later analysis to score TCR-TCR, TCR-HLA and TCR-CMV co-occurrence, with a repertoire-size bias correction applied to the TCR pairs. False discovery rates were estimated in a later analysis by permuting HLA or CMV assignments 20 times. In a later analysis, co-occurring TCRs were grouped using DBSCAN, with TCRdist sequence similarity added in when clustering inside HLA-allele-positive subsets. For co-occurrence clustering, repertoires with fewer than 30,000 or more than 120,000 public chains were excluded, along with five repertoires with anomalous nucleotide sharing. This immuneACCESS table, as held by TCRdb, lists in-frame sequences with V and J called but not all clones. Of the missing ones, under half trace to an unresolved V gene in checked studies; the others have no known cause. The V and J calls and clone size are taken from that table; D and trimming were inferred from the DNA. For this sample there are some 180,000 clones; around 80% appear just once. The ten top clones hold under 4.5% of the sample.

The cohort comprised hundreds of healthy bone marrow donors. Cohort members were all nominally healthy when sampled, although unrecorded immune exposures were likely present. The donor was CMV seropositive and was included in the group of 250 to 300 seropositive cohort members. Each donor provided a peripheral blood sample, and peripheral blood mononuclear cells were used for TCR beta sequencing. Genomic DNA was extracted from the blood cell samples with the Qiagen DNeasy Blood Extraction Kit. CDR1 and CDR2 are drawn from the germline V gene: SGHRS, YFSETQ. V was cut back by 4 bases and J by 2 bases, leaving a gap of 3 bases between them. Measured from the cysteine to the phenylalanine, the CDR3 is 11 residues long. Here the CDR3 DNA is all that survives: 33 bases in frame from base 1. General study outcomes and caveats: Assigning TCR associations to individual alleles was difficult when HLA alleles, especially DR and DQ, strongly co-occurred. In a later analysis, 16,951 TCR beta sequences were associated with specific HLA alleles at a false discovery rate of 0.05. The study gave a list of 150 to 200 TCR beta chains associated with cytomegalovirus. In a later analysis, most CMV-associated TCR beta chains were found to appear HLA-restricted, with HLA associations seemingly driven largely by CMV exposure. The earlier analysis of some 560 of the donors excluded about 16 rarely observed V segments, including chromosome 9 orphons, because counts were too low. The authors suggested that the approach could potentially be extended to other disease states and immunological phenotypes. The presence/absence analyses assumed that sequencing depth was roughly uniform across donors, and that assumption may not be true. Immune exposure information for the cohort was limited to CMV serostatus. In a later analysis, the rate of TCR association differed among HLA loci, with DRB1 alleles having the most associated TCRs and HLA-C alleles having the fewest. Across donors, most TCR sequences were observed very rarely, whereas some public TCRs were present in many individuals. A later analysis found that HLA-associated TCR beta chains were more clonally expanded and had lower generation probabilities than equally common non-associated chains. A cluster of highly shared sequence variants was judged likely to represent a technical artifact of the sequencing pipeline. Only TCR beta chains were sequenced in this cohort, and the absence of alpha or paired-chain data limited detectable features. In vitro tests confirmed that a few of the cytomegalovirus-associated TCR beta chains recognize cytomegalovirus antigens. Because HLA typing was unavailable for some donors at each locus, only the typed subset was used in association tests. In a later analysis, several top co-occurrence clusters were reported to appear linked to parvovirus B19, influenza, CMV and Epstein-Barr virus. A later genetic analysis reported fewer N-insertions in productive TCRs among donors in an Asian-associated ancestry cluster than the roughly 700-donor mean. Some IMGT-functional V segments, including TRBV6-2 and TRBV6-3, could not be told apart with the 87-base-pair reads, so those segments were excluded. A further reported finding was that TCR beta sequences accurately predicted the HLA-A and HLA-B alleles for most subjects in the first cohort. In both the original and validation cohorts, the classifier was reported to diagnose cytomegalovirus status with high specificity and sensitivity. A later genetic analysis associated a missense DCLRE1C variant with V-gene and J-gene trimming of TCR beta chains, and an independent cohort replicated the association. Correlated functional status among segregating V segments might be attributable to linkage disequilibrium, but an unknown experimental factor could not be ruled out. In an earlier analysis of roughly 560 of the donors, most TCR beta V segments were observed in productive rearrangements about 87% or about 30% of the time, broadly matching IMGT annotations.

The sequenced sample was PBMCs. This TCR came from a woman aged 25 to 39 in good health and CMV-seropositive. The rearrangement joined TRBV5-1 to TRBJ2-5; the D gene is unclear. Here is the DNA: TGCGCCAGCAGCCAGCAAGAGACCCAGTACTTC. This is translated as CASSQQETQYF. Supplemented by the reference TRBV5-1 and TRBJ2-5 proteins around the CDR3, the complete variable domain is KAGVTQTPRYLIKTRGQQVTLSCSPISGHRSVSWYQQTPGQGLQFLFEYFSETQRNKGNFPGRFSGRQFSNSRSEMNVSTLELGDSALYLCASSQQETQYFGPGTRLLVL.